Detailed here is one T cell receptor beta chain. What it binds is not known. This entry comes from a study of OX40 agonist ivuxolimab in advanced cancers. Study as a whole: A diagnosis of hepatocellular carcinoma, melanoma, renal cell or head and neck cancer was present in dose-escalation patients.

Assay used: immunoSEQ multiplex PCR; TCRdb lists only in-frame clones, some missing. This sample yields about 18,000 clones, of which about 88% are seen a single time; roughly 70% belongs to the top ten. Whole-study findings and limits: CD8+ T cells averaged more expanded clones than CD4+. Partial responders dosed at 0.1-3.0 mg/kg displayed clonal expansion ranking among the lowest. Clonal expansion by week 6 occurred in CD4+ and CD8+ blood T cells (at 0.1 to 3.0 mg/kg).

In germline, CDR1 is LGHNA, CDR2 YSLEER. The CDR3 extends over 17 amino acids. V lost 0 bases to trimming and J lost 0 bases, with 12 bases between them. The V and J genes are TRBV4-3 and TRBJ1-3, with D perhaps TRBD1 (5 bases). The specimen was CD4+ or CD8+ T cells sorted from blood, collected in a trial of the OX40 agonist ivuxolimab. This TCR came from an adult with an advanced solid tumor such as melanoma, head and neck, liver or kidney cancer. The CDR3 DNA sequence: TGCGCCAGCAGCCAAGATAGGTGGGGCCGCTCTGGAAACACCATATATTTT. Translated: CASSQDRWGRSGNTIYF.